The 13 T cell receptor beta chains presented below share a single source sample, sequenced in a study of control samples from healthy donors and cancer patients. This table comes from immunoSEQ multiplex PCR, and its TCRdb copy is limited to in-frame clones, with some not included. The sample lists about 160,000 clones, approximately 94% occurring once. Specimen: blood. The receptors stem from a woman aged 40 to 50 in good health.

In this sample, this clone turned up once. The chain uses TRBV6-1 and TRBJ2-7; D might be TRBD1 (5 bases). This CDR3 has 14 amino acids. Trimming took 2 bases from V and 6 from J, leaving 14 bases between them. From germline, CDR1 is MNHNS and CDR2 SASEGT. CDR3 protein: CASSEHAGRAEQYF. Written as DNA, the CDR3 is TGTGCCAGCAGTGAACATGCAGGCAGGGCCGAGCAGTACTTC.

This chain connects TRBV5-1 to TRBJ2-3; possibly TRBD2 for D (6 bases). The CDR3 consists of 16 residues. V was clipped by 8 bases and J by 2 bases, with 21 bases between them. From germline, CDR1 is SGHRS and CDR2 YFSETQ. The DNA for the CDR3 is TGCGCCAGTAATTTACTAGCCTCTCAGAACACAGATACGCAGTATTTT. Residues: CASNLLASQNTDTQYF. Variable domain in full (rest from reference TRBV5-1 and TRBJ2-3): KAGVTQTPRYLIKTRGQQVTLSCSPISGHRSVSWYQQTPGQGLQFLFEYFSETQRNKGNFPGRFSGRQFSNSRSEMNVSTLELGDSALYLCASNLLASQNTDTQYFGPGTRLTVL.

The gene calls are TRBV9 and TRBJ2-7; 9 bases agree with TRBD1. Germline V gene sequence: CDR1 SGDLS, CDR2 YYNGEE. CDR3 length: 17 residues. V dropped 4 bases and J dropped 0; count of bases not matched to a gene: 11. Written as DNA, the CDR3 is TGTGCCAGCAGCTCCCCCGGGGGACAGGGCCTCTCCTACGAGCAGTACTTC. Its translation: CASSSPGGQGLSYEQYF.

This rearrangement joins TRBV7-8 to TRBJ2-7; TRBD1 aligns across 8 bases. Germline trimming cut 6 bases from V and 5 bases from J; bases unmatched to any gene: 9. Germline CDR1 SGHVS, CDR2 FQNEAQ. This CDR3 is 14 amino acids long. The CDR3 sequence: CASRARTGMNEQYF. DNA for the CDR3: TGTGCCAGCAGGGCGCGGACAGGGATGAACGAGCAGTACTTC.

The gene calls are TRBV10-3 and TRBJ1-5; tentatively, D is TRBD1 (6 bases). The germline V gene has CDR1 ENHRY and CDR2 SYGVKD. The CDR3 consists of 14 residues. V was shortened by 5 bases and J by 8 bases, with 16 bases between the two germline ends. Written as DNA, the CDR3 is TGTGCCATCAGTAAAGGGGGGGATGTAGAGCCCCAGCATTTT. It translates to CAISKGGDVEPQHF.

The chain joins TRBV4-1 to TRBJ1-3, with D unclear. The CDR3 loop spans 14 amino acids. Trimming shortened V by 1 base and J by 4 bases, and 8 bases separated the two germline ends. Germline values: CDR1 MGHRA, CDR2 YSYEKL. CDR3 sequence: CASSQGEAGNTIYF. The CDR3 coding sequence is TGCGCCAGCAGCCAAGGGGAAGCAGGAAACACCATATATTTT.

This clone is medium-sized. DNA of the CDR3: TGTGCCAGCAGCTTAGCAAGGAGTAACACTGAAGCTTTCTTT. Residues: CASSLARSNTEAFF. The rearrangement links TRBV7-9 to TRBJ1-1; D not resolved. The CDR3 is 14 amino acids. Trimming shortened V by 0 bases and J by 2 bases, and 7 bases separated the two germline ends. Germline V CDR1 and CDR2: SEHNR, FQNEAQ (reference sequence).

The chain carries TRBV9 and TRBJ1-1, with unresolved D. Germline V gene sequence: CDR1 SGDLS, CDR2 YYNGEE. This CDR3 region has 13 residues. Trimming stripped 7 bases from V and 6 bases from J, with 16 bases between. The CDR3 DNA follows: TGTGCCAGCGGATGGGTAACCGACGCTGAAGCTTTCTTT. Protein product: CASGWVTDAEAFF. Combining the CDR3 with reference TRBV9 and TRBJ1-1 gives the whole variable domain DSGVTQTPKHLITATGQRVTLRCSPRSGDLSVYWYQQSLDQGLQFLIQYYNGEERAKGNILERFSAQQFPDLHSELNLSSLELGDSALYFCASGWVTDAEAFFGQGTRLTVV.

V is TRBV25-1 and J is TRBJ2-2, with D hard to call. V gave up 5 bases and J gave up 4 bases, with 11 bases separating them. This CDR3 spans 14 amino acids. CDR1 is MGHDK and CDR2 is SYGVNS in the germline V gene. The CDR3 region is CASSLLTSTGELFF. The CDR3 DNA is TGTGCCAGCAGTTTACTTACAAGCACCGGGGAGCTGTTTTTT.

This clone appeared once. This CDR3 is CASSVSPDPKQFF. CDR3 DNA sequence: TGTGCCAGCAGCGTAAGCCCGGACCCCAAGCAGTTCTTC. The chain recombines TRBV9 with TRBJ2-1; D call uncertain. CDR3 length: 13 amino acids. Between the trimmed V and J ends, which lost 1 base and 11 bases, there was a span of 13 bases. CDR1 SGDLS and CDR2 YYNGEE come from the germline V gene. Based on the CDR3 plus reference TRBV9 and TRBJ2-1, the full variable domain is DSGVTQTPKHLITATGQRVTLRCSPRSGDLSVYWYQQSLDQGLQFLIQYYNGEERAKGNILERFSAQQFPDLHSELNLSSLELGDSALYFCASSVSPDPKQFFGPGTRLTVL.

The V call is TRBV9, the J call TRBJ2-3; D unclear. Germline V gene lookup returns CDR1 SGDLS and CDR2 YYNGEE. CDR3 length equals 15 residues. V was trimmed by 3 bases and J by 3 bases, leaving 14 bases between them. The CDR3 is CASSESLPATDTQYF. The CDR3 region has the DNA TGTGCCAGCAGCGAATCATTGCCAGCGACAGATACGCAGTATTTT.

This chain links TRBV6-5 with TRBJ2-3, with 7 bases identical to TRBD1. Germline assignment: CDR1 MNHEY and CDR2 SVGAGI. With 0 bases clipped from V and 0 bases from J, the junction kept 3 bases outside the gene matches. The CDR3 is 16 residues long. The CDR3 coding sequence is TGTGCCAGCAGTTACTCGTGGGACAGAAGCACAGATACGCAGTATTTT. It is translated as CASSYSWDRSTDTQYF.

The genes are TRBV6-5 and TRBJ1-2; 7 nucleotides align to TRBD1. Losses at the gene ends were 0 bases for V and 2 bases for J; bases not matched to a gene: 6. The germline CDR1 and CDR2 sequences are MNHEY and SVGAGI. The CDR3 extends over 16 amino acids. DNA for the CDR3: TGTGCCAGCAGTTACTCGTACGGGACAGCGAACTATGGCTACACCTTC. Protein sequence: CASSYSYGTANYGYTF.